This section outlines one T cell receptor beta chain sequence together with its context. What antigen it recognizes has not been identified. No base qualities exist here, and no much larger clone lies one base off it. Participants were included only if at least one PBMC sample before ART initiation and at least two post-ART samples were available. Every participant with HIV received treatment in the United States of America. Cryopreserved samples of 1-10 million PBMC were thawed and washed before DNA extraction. At the time of the earliest PBMC sample for each participant with HIV, ages ranged from about 23 to 60 years. PBMC samples from each participant spanned 1-4 timepoints before ART initiation and 2-8 timepoints after ART initiation, with a median of 7 samples. For every participant, serial HIV viral load, CD4+ T-cell count, ART history and demographic data were obtained. A Qiagen kit on a QIAcube was used to extract genomic DNA from unsorted PBMC, with samples processed in batches of 12.

The immunoSEQ hsTCRB v3.0 assay was used at survey level resolution to sequence the TRB variable region. A depth of 40,000-50,000 T-cell genomes per sample was targeted for TRB sequencing. An Illumina MiSeq with a v3 150-cycle kit was used to sequence the pooled TRB libraries. From the authors' description of their analysis: Analysis of repertoires was carried out in R inside a reproducible Nextflow workflow spanning QC, data transformation and analysis. LymphoSeq2, an R package for AIRR-Seq data exploration, was used to implement custom analyses. Several samples that yielded fewer than 5000 total TRB sequences were excluded, so that 150 to 200 HIV repertoires were analyzed. Among the roughly 190 retained HIV repertoires, roughly 60 were collected before ART initiation and 129 were collected after ART initiation. Repertoires were downsampled to 5000 TRB nucleotide sequences, and summary statistics were averaged over 100 downsampling iterations. TRB sequences were retained for analysis only if CDR3 regions of at least seven amino acids were present. A Shannon entropy-derived clonality score and the Gini coefficient were used to measure diversity. In the repertoire networks, any two of the top 5000 CDR3 amino acid sequences were linked whenever the two sequences differed by an edit distance of one. For TRB CDR3 amino acid sequences, GLIPH2 was used to predict antigen specificity groups and MHC restriction. To flag known CMV, EBV, HIV or tissue antigen associations, CDR3 amino acid sequences were matched against VDJdb and McPAS-TCR. Pre-ART, post-ART and control groups were compared with Wilcoxon signed-rank tests and Holm-Bonferroni correction. Held by TCRdb, this immuneACCESS table contains in-frame sequences only and omits some clones. Under half of the omission traces to an unresolved V gene where checked; the cause of the rest is unknown. D and trimming were read from the DNA, whereas the V and J calls and clone size are those reported in that table. This sample comprises some 33,000 clones, 95% to 98% of them detected only once. The leading ten clones occupy 1.5% to 2% of the sample.

This sample stems from a study of long-term antiretroviral therapy in people with HIV (dated by TCRdb to the early 2020s). About the study as a whole: The earliest samples were collected about a decade before the 2015 WHO recommendation for immediate ART, when ART was typically delayed until CD4 counts fell. A total of about 200 cryopreserved PBMC samples were contributed to the cohort by 30 adults with confirmed HIV infection, with samples collected serially over a mean of around 6 years (range 1-12). Test extractions of a monoclonal T-cell line alongside about 30 polyclonal samples showed no cross-contamination during QIAcube processing. Of the roughly 30 participants with HIV, 10 to 11 were female. This retrospective serial study examined whether starting ART and sustained HIV suppression were associated with changes in the composition and diversity of the TRB repertoire in peripheral blood. Results and caveats for the whole study, not just this receptor: A significant increase in TRB diversity was found to be associated with ART initiation, although TRB diversity was observed to remain significantly below that of transplant donor controls even after long-term ART. No data were available on ART adherence, viral resistance or therapy changes, limiting inferences about post-ART repertoire changes. Expanded TRB clones identified before ART initiation dominated the repertoire across all time points, though the dominance fluctuated and decreased in many PLHIV after ART. HIV repertoires had narrower CDR3 length ranges than controls, and the network structure suggested an antigen-experienced repertoire that shifted only slightly toward naive after ART. The samples span the years 2004 to 2017, and the ART regimens used may be less effective than current regimens. Limited PBMC availability meant only the TCR beta chain was sequenced, without alpha chain pairing. Because pre-ART samples had limited cell numbers, profiling was done on unsorted PBMC rather than on sorted CD4+ and CD8+ T cells.

The CDR3 has 13 amino acids, counting the end cysteine and phenylalanine. Just CDR3 DNA is preserved here, 39 bases in frame from base 1. According to the germline V gene (reference sequence), CDR1 reads SGHNT and CDR2 reads YYREEE. V and J are truncated by 0 bases and 11 bases respectively, leaving an intervening sequence of 9 bases. The chain joins TRBV5-4 to TRBJ1-6, with the D gene uncertain. Sample: unsorted PBMCs, taken 7.6 years after starting antiretroviral therapy. The receptor's source is a man aged 25 to 40 with HIV. The CDR3 in this case is CASSLGTGPPLHF. In nucleotide form, the sequence is TGTGCCAGCAGCTTGGGGACCGGACCACCCCTCCACTTT.